This TCR beta chain was observed in a study of blood T cell repertoires in COVID-19. Study-wide context: Sample material is recorded as cDNA or gDNA derived from T cells, B-cell-depleted T cells, or PBMCs.

Participant-reported clinical history was the basis for cohort assignment. The CDR3 length is 12 residues. The V end lost 5 bases, the J end lost 5 bases, and 9 bases lay between the germline ends. In the original analysis: Cell counts per sample came from amplifying reference gene primers. Method: immunoSEQ multiplex PCR; TCRdb's copy keeps in-frame clones and lacks some. That table supplies the V and J calls and clone size; D and trimming were determined from the DNA. The sample lists 200,000 to 250,000 clones; 70% to 90% were seen once. In this sample, this clone turned up a few times. This sample also contains other DNA sequences that code for the same CDR3.

The specimen sequenced was PBMCs or T cells enriched from blood (not recorded which). The TCR was taken from a woman aged 45 to 65 with acute COVID-19. The chain employs TRBV12-3 or TRBV12-4 and TRBJ1-1; perhaps TRBD1 as D (5 bases). The CDR3 here is CASSPQGTEAFF. The CDR3, as DNA: TGTGCCAGCAGTCCCCAGGGAACTGAAGCTTTCTTT.